The 27 T cell receptor beta chains below come from one sample, sequenced in a study of control samples from healthy donors and cancer patients. This table comes from immunoSEQ multiplex PCR, and its TCRdb copy is limited to in-frame clones, with some not included. The sample contains more than 95,000 clones, 88% of which appear only once. Material for sequencing was blood. The source of these receptors is a woman between 65 and 79 years old in good health.

The rearrangement uses TRBV18 and TRBJ1-6, with a possible D match to TRBD1 (6 bases). The CDR3 length is 15 residues. The V end was cut by 6 bases, the J end by 8 bases, with 17 bases between. CDR1 is KGHSH and CDR2 is LQKENI in the germline V gene. The CDR3 is CASSQIQGWDSPLHF. CDR3 bases: TGTGCCAGCTCGCAAATACAGGGTTGGGATTCACCCCTCCACTTT.

The chain uses TRBV5-1 and TRBJ2-7, with D perhaps matching TRBD1 (5 bases). Trimming pared 4 bases from V and 7 bases from J, leaving 15 bases between. CDR1 is SGHRS, CDR2 YFSETQ, per germline. CDR3 length: 13 amino acids. The CDR3 DNA reads as TGCGCCAGCAGCCGACGGACACAAGCGGAGCAGTACTTC. Amino acids: CASSRRTQAEQYF.

The rearrangement links TRBV6-5 to TRBJ1-2, with D uncertain. Trimming removed 5 bases at V and 7 bases at J, with 14 bases between. In germline, CDR1 is MNHEY, CDR2 SVGAGI. The CDR3 spans 13 residues. CDR3 in DNA: TGTGCCAGCAGTAAACCCTTTCTGGGTGGCTACACCTTC. Its translation is CASSKPFLGGYTF.

A single count supports this clone. CDR3 in DNA: TGTGCCAGCAGCCGGAGCCCCGGGTATCAGTACTTC. This sequence encodes CASSRSPGYQYF. The rearrangement uses TRBV7-9 and TRBJ2-7; D unresolved. Trimming removed 5 bases from V and 10 bases from J, with 15 bases in between. This CDR3 comprises 12 residues. Per the germline V gene, CDR1 is SEHNR and CDR2 is FQNEAQ (reference sequence). Full variable domain (missing parts from reference TRBV7-9 and TRBJ2-7): DTGVSQNPRHKITKRGQNVTFRCDPISEHNRLYWYRQTLGQGPEFLTYFQNEAQLEKSRLLSDRFSAERPKGSFSTLEIQRTEQGDSAMYLCASSRSPGYQYFGPGTRLTVT.

V and J are TRBV9 and TRBJ1-1, with D possibly matching TRBD1 (5 bases). The CDR3 is 14 residues long. The germline CDR1 and CDR2 sequences are SGDLS and YYNGEE. Trimming left V 0 bases short and J 5 bases short, with 11 bases between. DNA of the CDR3: TGTGCCAGCAGCGTAGGGGGCATGGTAACTGAAGCTTTCTTT. Translating it yields CASSVGGMVTEAFF.

This clone is a singleton in its sample. The chain recombines TRBV27 with TRBJ2-2, with 8 bases identical to TRBD1. J was trimmed by 0 bases and V by 7 bases; bases with no gene match: 7. The CDR3 runs to 16 residues. CDR1 and CDR2 from the germline V gene are MNHEY and SMNVEV (reference sequence). As DNA, the CDR3 is TGTGCCAGCAACCAGGGGGCCGGTTCGAACACCGGGGAGCTGTTTTTT. Its protein product is CASNQGAGSNTGELFF.

The rearrangement links TRBV7-2 to TRBJ1-5, with D unresolved. There are 17 residues in the CDR3. V gave up 1 base and J gave up 0 bases, with 13 bases separating them. CDR1 and CDR2 (germline): SGHTA, FQGNSA. The CDR3 DNA is TGTGCCAGCAGCTTAGTGGGAGGGAAGGGTAGCAATCAGCCCCAGCATTTT. As protein: CASSLVGGKGSNQPQHF.

This chain connects TRBV11-2 to TRBJ1-2; no clear D gene. CDR3 length: 13 residues. V was clipped by 5 bases and J by 1 base, with 8 bases between them. Germline loops: CDR1 SGHAT, CDR2 FQNNGV. The CDR3 DNA reads as TGTGCCAGCAGCCAAGGCATTAACTATGGCTACACCTTC. It yields the protein CASSQGINYGYTF.

The rearrangement links TRBV5-4 to TRBJ1-2; 8 bases agree with TRBD1. Germline V gives CDR1 SGHNT, CDR2 YYREEE (reference sequence). The CDR3 length is 15 residues. Losses at the gene ends were 4 bases for V and 1 base for J; bases not matched to a gene: 6. The CDR3 region is CASSTDRGINYGYTF. The CDR3 DNA reads as TGTGCCAGCAGCACCGACAGGGGAATTAACTATGGCTACACCTTC.

The chain recombines TRBV12-5 with TRBJ2-3; TRBD1 is a possible D gene (5 bases). The V and J ends lost 5 bases and 7 bases respectively, with 13 bases between them. CDR1 is LGHNT, CDR2 FRNRAP, per germline. The CDR3 covers 13 residues. As DNA, the CDR3 is TGTGCTAGTGGTGCCAGGGCTTGGTATACGCAGTATTTT. It is translated as CASGARAWYTQYF.

J is TRBJ1-1 and V is TRBV4-2; TRBD1 is a possible D gene (6 bases). Germline V gene data show CDR1 as LGHNA and CDR2 as YNFKEQ. V was trimmed by 8 bases and J by 2 bases, leaving 15 bases between them. The CDR3 runs 14 residues. Written as DNA, the CDR3 is TGTGCCAGCTCCCTGCGGGGGGGCAACACTGAAGCTTTCTTT. It specifies CASSLRGGNTEAFF.

The chain joins TRBV27 to TRBJ2-1; the D gene is possibly TRBD1 (6 bases). The CDR3 contains 16 residues. Per germline, CDR1 MNHEY and CDR2 SMNVEV (reference sequence). The ends were cut back, 5 bases at V and 0 bases at J, with 14 bases in the middle. The CDR3 loop reads CASSPLGQPSYNEQFF. In DNA, the CDR3 is TGTGCCAGCAGTCCACTAGGACAGCCCTCCTACAATGAGCAGTTCTTC.

The CDR3 DNA follows: TGTGCCAGCAGCCTAGGGCGGGTAAGGACCAACTATGGCTACACCTTC. Its protein product is CASSLGRVRTNYGYTF. The chain is built from TRBV5-4 and TRBJ1-2; no clear D gene. Trimming shortened V by 4 bases and J by 2 bases, and 18 bases separated the two germline ends. In germline, CDR1 is SGHNT, CDR2 YYREEE (reference sequence). The length of the CDR3 is 16 residues.

The chain is built from TRBV9 and TRBJ2-7; D unclear. The CDR3 totals 13 residues. Trimming pared 0 bases from V and 9 bases from J, leaving 13 bases between. The germline V gene has CDR1 SGDLS and CDR2 YYNGEE. The chain's CDR3 is CASSVAPIGVQYF. Here the CDR3 DNA reads TGTGCCAGCAGCGTAGCCCCGATCGGCGTGCAGTACTTC.

This rearrangement joins TRBV14 to TRBJ1-2; no firm D call. V shed 3 bases and J shed 8 bases, with 10 bases lying between them. This CDR3 comprises 12 residues. In germline, CDR1 is SGHDN, CDR2 FVKESK. CDR3: CASSQLGRGYTF. CDR3 coding DNA: TGTGCCAGCAGCCAGCTTGGGAGAGGCTACACCTTC.

The gene calls are TRBV7-3 and TRBJ1-2; 7 bases are shared with TRBD1. CDR1 is SGHTA and CDR2 is FQGTGA in the germline V gene. The CDR3 sequence is 14 residues long. The V segment lost 5 bases and the J segment 4 bases; nucleotides outside the gene matches: 7. CDR3 loop: CASSPSTGSYGYTF. In DNA form, the CDR3 reads TGTGCCAGCAGCCCTTCGACAGGGTCCTATGGCTACACCTTC.

This chain links TRBV28 with TRBJ1-1; D uncertain. Trimming left V 7 bases short and J 0 bases short, with 18 bases between. This CDR3 comprises 16 residues. Germline assignment: CDR1 MDHEN and CDR2 SYDVKM. DNA for the CDR3: TGTGCCAGCACCACGTCGGGAAGGCCTCTGAACACTGAAGCTTTCTTT. This encodes CASTTSGRPLNTEAFF.

The chain links TRBV5-6 to TRBJ2-3; D not resolved. V lost 1 base to trimming and J lost 2 bases, with 11 bases between them. The CDR3 spans 15 residues. Germline assignment: CDR1 SGHDT and CDR2 YYEEEE. The CDR3 spells CASSLRWRTTDTQYF. In DNA, the CDR3 is TGTGCCAGCAGCTTGAGGTGGCGGACCACAGATACGCAGTATTTT.

The chain joins TRBV4-1 to TRBJ1-5, with D uncertain. The CDR3 runs to 15 residues. Trimming stripped 3 bases from V and 2 bases from J, with 11 bases between. CDR1 and CDR2 (germline): MGHRA, YSYEKL. CDR3 residues: CASSQDGHGNQPQHF. Here the CDR3 DNA reads TGCGCCAGCAGCCAGGATGGGCATGGCAATCAGCCCCAGCATTTT.

CDR3 nucleotide sequence: TGTGCCAGCAGTTACAGCACAGATACGCAGTATTTT. Translation: CASSYSTDTQYF. The V and J genes are TRBV25-1 and TRBJ2-3; D is unresolved. Germline CDR1 is MGHDK and CDR2 is SYGVNS. The CDR3 covers 12 residues. Trimming removed 5 bases at V and 0 bases at J, with 3 bases between.

V usage is TRBV28 and J usage is TRBJ2-1, with 9 bases identical to TRBD1. With 6 bases clipped from V and 10 bases from J, the junction kept 10 bases outside the gene matches. The germline V gene has CDR1 MDHEN and CDR2 SYDVKM. The CDR3 covers 14 residues. The CDR3 protein is CASREGQGTSEQFF. DNA for the CDR3: TGTGCCAGCAGGGAGGGACAGGGAACCTCCGAGCAGTTCTTC. The full variable domain, its missing parts supplied by reference TRBV28 and TRBJ2-1, is DVKVTQSSRYLVKRTGEKVFLECVQDMDHENMFWYRQDPGLGLRLIYFSYDVKMKEKGDIPEGYSVSREKKERFSLILESASTNQTSMYLCASREGQGTSEQFFGPGTRLTVL.

V gene TRBV29-1 combines with J gene TRBJ1-2, with D maybe TRBD1 (5 bases). The CDR3 has 14 amino acids. The germline V and J ends were trimmed by 0 bases and 0 bases, with 8 bases remaining between them. Germline assignment: CDR1 SQVTM and CDR2 ANQGSEA. CDR3: CSVEDWGTNYGYTF. CDR3 DNA: TGCAGCGTTGAAGACTGGGGGACTAACTATGGCTACACCTTC.

This rearrangement joins TRBV5-6 to TRBJ1-5; the D is unclear. The germline gives CDR1 SGHDT, CDR2 YYEEEE. Between the trimmed V and J ends, which lost 2 bases and 0 bases, there was a span of 6 bases. This CDR3 has 14 amino acids. This chain's CDR3 is CASSFANSNQPQHF. CDR3 coding DNA: TGTGCCAGCAGCTTCGCCAATAGCAATCAGCCCCAGCATTTT.

The chain is built from TRBV19 and TRBJ2-4, with TRBD2 matching over 7 bases. Germline trimming cut 6 bases from V and 6 bases from J; bases unmatched to any gene: 5. Looked up from germline, CDR1 is LNHDA and CDR2 is SQIVND (reference sequence). The CDR3 is 13 residues long. CDR3 sequence: CASRTLAANIQYF. CDR3 in DNA: TGTGCCAGTAGGACGCTAGCGGCAAACATTCAGTACTTC.

This rearrangement joins TRBV5-1 to TRBJ2-1, with 10 bases identical to TRBD2. The J segment lost 8 bases and the V segment lost 4 bases, leaving 9 bases of the junction unmatched. The CDR3 has 15 residues. CDR1 is SGHRS and CDR2 is YFSETQ in the germline V gene. In DNA form, the CDR3 reads TGCGCCAGCAGCCAGGGCGGGACTAGCGTCGATGAGCAGTTCTTC. Translation gives CASSQGGTSVDEQFF.

J is TRBJ1-2 and V is TRBV18, with D possibly TRBD1 on 6 matching bases. V was trimmed by 2 bases and J by 1 base, leaving 17 bases between them. The CDR3 is 17 residues long. CDR1 is KGHSH, CDR2 LQKENI, per germline. The CDR3 region is CASSPNQDSLYNYGYTF. The DNA for the CDR3 is TGTGCCAGCTCACCAAACCAGGACAGCCTATATAACTATGGCTACACCTTC.

This chain uses TRBV6-4 with TRBJ1-3; D gene ambiguous. Germline-derived CDR1 and CDR2 are MRHNA and SNTAGT. The length of the CDR3 is 13 residues. The V end lost 11 bases, the J end lost 2 bases, and 13 bases lay between the germline ends. In DNA form, the CDR3 reads TGTGCCGTGGGTCCAAATACTGGAAACACCATATATTTT. Amino acids: CAVGPNTGNTIYF.